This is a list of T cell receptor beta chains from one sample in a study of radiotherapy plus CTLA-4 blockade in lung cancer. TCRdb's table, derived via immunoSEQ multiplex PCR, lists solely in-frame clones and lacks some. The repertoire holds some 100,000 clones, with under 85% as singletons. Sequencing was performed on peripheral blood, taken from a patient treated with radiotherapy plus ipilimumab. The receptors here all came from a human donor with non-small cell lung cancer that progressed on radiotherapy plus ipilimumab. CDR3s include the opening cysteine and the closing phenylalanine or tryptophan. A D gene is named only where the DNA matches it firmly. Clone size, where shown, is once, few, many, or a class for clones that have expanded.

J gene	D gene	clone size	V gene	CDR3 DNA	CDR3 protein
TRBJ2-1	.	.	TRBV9	TGTGCCAGCAGCGTAAGAACTAGTTACTCCTACAATGAGCAGTTCTTC	CASSVRTSYSYNEQFF
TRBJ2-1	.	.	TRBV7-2	TGTGCCAGCACCCCAGGACTCAATGAGCAGTTCTTC	CASTPGLNEQFF
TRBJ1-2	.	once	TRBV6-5	TGTGCCAGCAGTAACCAGGGGAACTATGGCTACACCTTC	CASSNQGNYGYTF
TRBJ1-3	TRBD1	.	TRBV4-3	TGCGCCAGCAGCCAAGTCTGGACAGGAGTAACTGGAAACACCATATATTTT	CASSQVWTGVTGNTIYF
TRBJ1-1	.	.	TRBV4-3	TGCGCCAGCAGCCAAGATTGGGGGCCGACAGAGATGAACACTGAAGCTTTCTTT	CASSQDWGPTEMNTEAFF
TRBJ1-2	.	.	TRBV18	TGTGCCAGCTCACCGGACACCACGATTAACGGCTACACCTTC	CASSPDTTINGYTF
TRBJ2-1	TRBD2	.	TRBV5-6	TGTGCCAGCAGCTTGGAGAGGGAGGGCCGACTTTACAATGAGCAGTTCTTC	CASSLEREGRLYNEQFF
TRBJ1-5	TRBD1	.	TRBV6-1	TGTGCCAGCAGTGACCCCACAGGGGCCGTTAATCAGCCCCAGCATTTT	CASSDPTGAVNQPQHF
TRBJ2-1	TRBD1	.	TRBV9	TGTGCCAGCAGCGTAGGTCCCAGGACAGGGGGCTCCAATGAGCAGTTCTTC	CASSVGPRTGGSNEQFF
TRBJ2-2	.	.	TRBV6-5	TGTGCCAGCAGTCTTGACAGGTCTGAGCTGTTTTTT	CASSLDRSELFF
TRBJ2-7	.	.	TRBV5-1	TGCGCCAGCAGCTTGTTAGACAGCTTCTACGAGCAGTACTTC	CASSLLDSFYEQYF
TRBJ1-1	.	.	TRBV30	TGTGCCTGGAGTGTAATGACTGAAGCTTTCTTT	CAWSVMTEAFF
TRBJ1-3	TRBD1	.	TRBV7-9	TGTGCCAGCAGCTTACCAACCTGGACAGGGAGCTCTGGAAACACCATATATTTT	CASSLPTWTGSSGNTIYF
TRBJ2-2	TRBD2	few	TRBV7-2	TGTGCCAGCAGCTTAGGGCTAGCGGGGGCCCGGGGCACCGGGGAGCTGTTTTTT	CASSLGLAGARGTGELFF
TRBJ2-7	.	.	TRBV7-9	TGTGCCAGCAGCTCCGCCATGTCGCGGCCCTACGAGCAGTACTTC	CASSSAMSRPYEQYF
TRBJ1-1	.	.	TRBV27	TGTGCCAGCAGTCCGCTCTCAGGGGACACTGAAGCTTTCTTT	CASSPLSGDTEAFF
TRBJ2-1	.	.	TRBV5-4	TGTGCCAGCAGCCTCAGCAATGAGCAGTTCTTC	CASSLSNEQFF
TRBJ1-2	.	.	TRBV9	TGTGCCAGCAGCGTAGTCAGGGAGGGCGGCTACACCTTC	CASSVVREGGYTF
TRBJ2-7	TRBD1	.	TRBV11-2	TGTGCCAGCAGCTTAACCTACCCACCGGGACAGACCTACGAGCAGTACTTC	CASSLTYPPGQTYEQYF
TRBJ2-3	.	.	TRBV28	TGTGCCAGCAGTTCAAGACAGGTTAGCACAGATACGCAGTATTTT	CASSSRQVSTDTQYF
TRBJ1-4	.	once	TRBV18	TGTGCCAGCTCAACAGGCTTCACTAATGAAAAACTGTTTTTT	CASSTGFTNEKLFF
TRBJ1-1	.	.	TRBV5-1	TGCGCCAGCAGCTCGGGGACACTGAACACTGAAGCTTTCTTT	CASSSGTLNTEAFF
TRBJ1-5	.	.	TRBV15	TGTGCCACCAGCAGAGATGTGGCAGGGCAAAACCCCCAGCATTTT	CATSRDVAGQNPQHF
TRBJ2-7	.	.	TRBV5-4	TGTGCCAGCAGCCTTCGCGAGCTAGCGAGACCCTACGAGCAGTACTTC	CASSLRELARPYEQYF
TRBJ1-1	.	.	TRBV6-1	TGTGCCAGCAGTCAATCTAGGGGAGCTTTCTTT	CASSQSRGAFF
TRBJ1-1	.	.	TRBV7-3	TGTGCCAGCAGCCCATTTAAGACAGGCCTAAACACTGAAGCTTTCTTT	CASSPFKTGLNTEAFF
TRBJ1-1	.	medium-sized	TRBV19	TGTGCCAGTAGTATGGAGCGGACTGAAGCTTTCTTT	CASSMERTEAFF